This T cell receptor (beta chain) is from a study of T cell responses to AZD1222 COVID-19 vaccine. In regard to this clone: Its antigen remains unknown.

General study findings and limits: Just a handful of AZD1222 recipients tested seropositive at baseline. Spike-specific TCR breadth and depth grew following two AZD1222 doses.

The CDR3 is 15 amino acids. With 1 base removed from V and 4 bases from J, the gap between germline ends came to 15 bases. Germline CDR1 reads SGHRS; CDR2 reads YFSETQ. Profiling relied on immunoSEQ multiplex PCR, and the TCRdb table lists in-frame clones only, not all of them. The sample lists tens of thousands of clones; approximately 85% were seen once. The gene calls are TRBV5-1 and TRBJ2-7; D remains unclear. The sequence derives from an adult in good health. Sequencing used peripheral blood, obtained on day 0 of AZD1222 vaccination. CDR3: CASSLSPGTQYEQYF. In DNA, the CDR3 is TGCGCCAGCAGCTTGTCCCCAGGCACTCAATACGAGCAGTACTTC.